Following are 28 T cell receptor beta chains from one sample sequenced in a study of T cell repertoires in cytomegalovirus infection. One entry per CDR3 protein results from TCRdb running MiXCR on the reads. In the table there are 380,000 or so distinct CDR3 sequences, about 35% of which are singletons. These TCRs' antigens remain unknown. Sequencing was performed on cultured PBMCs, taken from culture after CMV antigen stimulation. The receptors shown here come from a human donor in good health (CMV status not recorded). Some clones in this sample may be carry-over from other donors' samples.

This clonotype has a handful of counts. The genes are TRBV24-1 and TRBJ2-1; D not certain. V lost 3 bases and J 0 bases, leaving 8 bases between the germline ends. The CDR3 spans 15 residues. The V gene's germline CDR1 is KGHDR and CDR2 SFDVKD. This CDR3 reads CATSDKYPSYNEQFF. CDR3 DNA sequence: TGTGCCACCAGTGATAAGTACCCCTCCTACAATGAGCAGTTCTTC.

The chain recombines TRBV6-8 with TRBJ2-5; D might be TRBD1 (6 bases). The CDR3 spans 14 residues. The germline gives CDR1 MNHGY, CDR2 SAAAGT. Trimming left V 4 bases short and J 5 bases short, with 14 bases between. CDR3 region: CASSFLTTGETQYF. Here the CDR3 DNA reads TGTGCCAGCAGTTTCCTCACGACAGGCGAGACCCAGTACTTC.

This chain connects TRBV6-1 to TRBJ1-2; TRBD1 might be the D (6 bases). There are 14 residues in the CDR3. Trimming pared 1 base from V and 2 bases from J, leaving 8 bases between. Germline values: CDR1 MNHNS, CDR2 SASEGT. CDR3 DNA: TGTGCCAGCAGTGAAGGGACAGTCAACTATGGCTACACCTTC. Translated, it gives CASSEGTVNYGYTF.

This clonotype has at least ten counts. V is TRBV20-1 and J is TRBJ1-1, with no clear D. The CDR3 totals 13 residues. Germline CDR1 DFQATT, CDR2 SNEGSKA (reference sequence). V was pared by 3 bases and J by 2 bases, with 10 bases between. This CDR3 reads CSASYLQNTEAFF. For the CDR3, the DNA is TGCAGTGCTAGTTATCTCCAAAACACTGAAGCTTTCTTT.

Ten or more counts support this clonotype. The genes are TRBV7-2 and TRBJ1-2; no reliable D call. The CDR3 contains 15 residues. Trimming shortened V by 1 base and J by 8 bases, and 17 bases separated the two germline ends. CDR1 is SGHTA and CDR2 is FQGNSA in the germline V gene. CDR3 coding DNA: TGTGCCAGCAGCTTAGGGGGAGGGATTGTTGTGGGCTACACCTTC. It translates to CASSLGGGIVVGYTF.

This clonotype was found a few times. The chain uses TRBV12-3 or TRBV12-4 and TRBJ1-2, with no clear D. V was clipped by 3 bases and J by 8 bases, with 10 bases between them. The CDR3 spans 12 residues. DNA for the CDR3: TGTGCCAGCAGTTTGCGGGGAAGGGGCTACACCTTC. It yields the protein CASSLRGRGYTF.

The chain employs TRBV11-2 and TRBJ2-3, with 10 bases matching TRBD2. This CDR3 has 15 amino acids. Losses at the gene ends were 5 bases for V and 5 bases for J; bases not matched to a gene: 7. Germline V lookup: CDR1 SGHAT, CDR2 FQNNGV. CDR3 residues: CASSQAGGPRDTQYF. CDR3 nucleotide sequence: TGTGCCAGCAGCCAAGCGGGAGGGCCGAGAGATACGCAGTATTTT.

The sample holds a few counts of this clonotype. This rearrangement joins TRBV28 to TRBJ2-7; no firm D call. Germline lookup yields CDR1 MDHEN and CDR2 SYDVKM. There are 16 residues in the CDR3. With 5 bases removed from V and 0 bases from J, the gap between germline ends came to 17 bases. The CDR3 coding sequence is TGTGCCAGCAGTCCTTCCAGATCCAAGCACTCCTACGAGCAGTACTTC. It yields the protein CASSPSRSKHSYEQYF.

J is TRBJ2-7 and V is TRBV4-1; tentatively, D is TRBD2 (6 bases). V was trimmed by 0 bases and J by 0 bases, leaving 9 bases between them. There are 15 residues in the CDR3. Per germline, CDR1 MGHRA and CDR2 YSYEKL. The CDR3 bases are TGCGCCAGCAGCCAAGACGGCGGGACCTCCTACGAGCAGTACTTC. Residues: CASSQDGGTSYEQYF.

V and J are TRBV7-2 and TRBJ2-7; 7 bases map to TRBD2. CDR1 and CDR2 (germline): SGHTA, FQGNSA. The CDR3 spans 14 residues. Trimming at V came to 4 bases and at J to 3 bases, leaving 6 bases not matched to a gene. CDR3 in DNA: TGTGCCAGCAGCTGGGGCGGGAGCGTCTACGAGCAGTACTTC. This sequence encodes CASSWGGSVYEQYF.

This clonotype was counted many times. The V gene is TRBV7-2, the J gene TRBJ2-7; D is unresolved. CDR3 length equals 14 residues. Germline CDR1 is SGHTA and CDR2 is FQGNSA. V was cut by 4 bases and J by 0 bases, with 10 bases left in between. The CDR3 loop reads CASSSDFSSYEQYV. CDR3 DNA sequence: TGTGCCAGCAGCTCAGACTTCTCCTCCTACGAGCAGTACGTC.

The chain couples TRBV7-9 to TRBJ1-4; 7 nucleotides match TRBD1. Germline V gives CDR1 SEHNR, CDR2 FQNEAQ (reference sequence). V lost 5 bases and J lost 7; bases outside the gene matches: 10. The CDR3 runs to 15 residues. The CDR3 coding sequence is TGTGCCAGCAGCGCGGGACAGCACCTAAGTGAAAAACTGTTTTTT. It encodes CASSAGQHLSEKLFF.

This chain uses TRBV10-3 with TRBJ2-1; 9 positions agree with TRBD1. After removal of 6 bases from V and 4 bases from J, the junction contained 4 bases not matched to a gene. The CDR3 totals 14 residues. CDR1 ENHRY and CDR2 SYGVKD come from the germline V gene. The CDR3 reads CAISGDRDYNEQFF. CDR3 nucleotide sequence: TGTGCCATCAGCGGGGACAGGGATTACAATGAGCAGTTCTTC.

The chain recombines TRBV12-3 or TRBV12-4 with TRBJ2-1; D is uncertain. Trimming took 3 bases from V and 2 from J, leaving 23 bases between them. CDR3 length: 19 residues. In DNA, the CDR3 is TGTGCCAGCAGTTTTTCAGCGTTTGGGCGCAACAACGCCTACAATGAGCAGTTCTTC. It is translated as CASSFSAFGRNNAYNEQFF.

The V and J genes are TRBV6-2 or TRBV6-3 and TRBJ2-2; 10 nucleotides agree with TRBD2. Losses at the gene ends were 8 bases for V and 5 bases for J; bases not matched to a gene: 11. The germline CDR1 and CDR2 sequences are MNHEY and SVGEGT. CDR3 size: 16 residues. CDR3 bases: TGTGCCAGCCCTCCTAACCTAGCGGGAGTTACCGGGGAGCTGTTTTTT. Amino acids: CASPPNLAGVTGELFF.

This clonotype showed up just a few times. This CDR3 reads CASSSDRRSEAFF. In nucleotides, the CDR3 is TGTGCCAGCAGCTCCGACAGGAGGTCTGAAGCTTTCTTT. V is TRBV11-1 and J is TRBJ1-1; D is perhaps TRBD1 (6 bases). Germline lookup yields CDR1 SGHAT and CDR2 FQDESV (reference sequence). V was pared by 4 bases and J by 6 bases, with 12 bases between. CDR3 length: 13 amino acids.

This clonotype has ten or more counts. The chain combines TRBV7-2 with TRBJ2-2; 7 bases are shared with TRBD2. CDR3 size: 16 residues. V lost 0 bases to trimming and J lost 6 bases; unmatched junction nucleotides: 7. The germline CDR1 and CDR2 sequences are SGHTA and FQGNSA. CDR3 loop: CASSLAGRLAAGELFF. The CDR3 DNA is TGTGCCAGCAGCTTAGCCGGGAGGCTTGCTGCCGGGGAGCTGTTTTTT.

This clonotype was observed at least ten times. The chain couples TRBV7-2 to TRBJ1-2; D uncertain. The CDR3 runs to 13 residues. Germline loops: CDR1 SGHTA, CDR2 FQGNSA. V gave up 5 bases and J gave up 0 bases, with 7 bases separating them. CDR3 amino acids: CASSRDTNYGYTF. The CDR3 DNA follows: TGTGCCAGCAGCCGGGATACTAACTATGGCTACACCTTC.

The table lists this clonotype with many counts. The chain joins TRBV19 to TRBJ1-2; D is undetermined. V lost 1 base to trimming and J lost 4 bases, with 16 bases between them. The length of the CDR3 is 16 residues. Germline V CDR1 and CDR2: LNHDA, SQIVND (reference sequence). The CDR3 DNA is TGTGCCAGTAGTATAGGTAGACTTTCCGCAGCCTATGGCTACACCTTC. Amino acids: CASSIGRLSAAYGYTF.

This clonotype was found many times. In DNA form, the CDR3 reads TGTGCCAGCAGCTTCAGAGGGGATGGCTACACCTTC. Translated, it gives CASSFRGDGYTF. The chain couples TRBV7-8 to TRBJ1-2, with D possibly being TRBD1 (5 bases). V was trimmed by 3 bases and J by 6 bases, leaving 8 bases between them. Germline CDR1 reads SGHVS; CDR2 reads FQNEAQ. This CDR3 is 12 amino acids long.

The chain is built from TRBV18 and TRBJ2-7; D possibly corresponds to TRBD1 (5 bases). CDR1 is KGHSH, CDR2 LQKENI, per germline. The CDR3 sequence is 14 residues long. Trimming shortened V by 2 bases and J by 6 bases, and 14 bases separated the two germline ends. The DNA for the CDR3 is TGTGCCAGCTCACCAGGGATGGATCAGGGCGAGCAGTACTTC. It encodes CASSPGMDQGEQYF.

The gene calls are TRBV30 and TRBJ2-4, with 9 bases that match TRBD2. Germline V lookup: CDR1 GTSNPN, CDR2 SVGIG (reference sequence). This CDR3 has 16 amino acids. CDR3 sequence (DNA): TGTGCTGCTTTAGCGGGAGTAGATAGGACCAAAAACATTCAGTACTTC. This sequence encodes CAALAGVDRTKNIQYF. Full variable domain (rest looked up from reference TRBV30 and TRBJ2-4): SQTIHQWPATLVQPVGSPLSLECTVEGTSNPNLYWYRQAAGRGLQLLFYSVGIGQISSEVPQNLSASRPQDRQFILSSKKLLLSDSGFYLCAALAGVDRTKNIQYFGAGTRLSVL.

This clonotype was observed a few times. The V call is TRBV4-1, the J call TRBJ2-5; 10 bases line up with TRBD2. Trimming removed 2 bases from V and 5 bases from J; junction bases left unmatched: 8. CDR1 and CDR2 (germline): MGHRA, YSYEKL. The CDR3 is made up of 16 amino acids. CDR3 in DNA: TGCGCCAGCAGCCAAAATTCGGCTAGCGGGAGTGAGACCCAGTACTTC. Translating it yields CASSQNSASGSETQYF.

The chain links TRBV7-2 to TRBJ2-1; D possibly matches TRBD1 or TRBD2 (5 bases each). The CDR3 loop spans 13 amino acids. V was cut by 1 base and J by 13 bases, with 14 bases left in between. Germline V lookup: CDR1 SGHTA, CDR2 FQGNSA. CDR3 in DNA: TGTGCCAGCAGCTTAGTTGGGGAGAGGGGCCAGTTCTTC. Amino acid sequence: CASSLVGERGQFF. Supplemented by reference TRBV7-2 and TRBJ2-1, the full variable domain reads GAGVSQSPSNKVTEKGKDVELRCDPISGHTALYWYRQSLGQGLEFLIYFQGNSAPDKSGLPSDRFSAERTGGSVSTLTIQRTQQEDSAVYLCASSLVGERGQFFGPGTRLTVL.

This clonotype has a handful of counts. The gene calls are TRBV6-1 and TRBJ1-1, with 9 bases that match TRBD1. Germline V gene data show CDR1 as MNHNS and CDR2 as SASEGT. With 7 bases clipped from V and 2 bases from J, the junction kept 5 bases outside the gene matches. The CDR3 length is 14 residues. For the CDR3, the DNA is TGTGCCAGCACCAGGACAGGGGCAAACACTGAAGCTTTCTTT. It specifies CASTRTGANTEAFF.

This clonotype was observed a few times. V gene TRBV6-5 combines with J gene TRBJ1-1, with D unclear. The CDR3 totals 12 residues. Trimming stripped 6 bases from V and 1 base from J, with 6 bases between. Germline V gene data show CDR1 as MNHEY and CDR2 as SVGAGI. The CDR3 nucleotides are TGTGCCAGCAGCCCGAGGAACACTGAAGCTTTCTTT. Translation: CASSPRNTEAFF.

The CDR3 nucleotides are TGTGCCACCAGTGATTTGCCGGGGCTGGCGGGAGGCCTCAATGAGCAGTTCTTC. This translates into CATSDLPGLAGGLNEQFF. The rearrangement joins TRBV24-1 to TRBJ2-1; TRBD2 agrees at 8 bases. The V gene's germline CDR1 is KGHDR and CDR2 SFDVKD. CDR3 length: 18 residues. J gave up 6 bases and V 0 bases, and 12 bases lay outside the gene matches.

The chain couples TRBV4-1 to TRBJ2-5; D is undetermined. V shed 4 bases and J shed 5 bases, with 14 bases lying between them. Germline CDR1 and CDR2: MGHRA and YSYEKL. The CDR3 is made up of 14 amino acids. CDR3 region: CASSLRAVEETQYF. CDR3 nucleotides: TGCGCCAGCAGCCTTCGGGCGGTTGAGGAGACCCAGTACTTC.